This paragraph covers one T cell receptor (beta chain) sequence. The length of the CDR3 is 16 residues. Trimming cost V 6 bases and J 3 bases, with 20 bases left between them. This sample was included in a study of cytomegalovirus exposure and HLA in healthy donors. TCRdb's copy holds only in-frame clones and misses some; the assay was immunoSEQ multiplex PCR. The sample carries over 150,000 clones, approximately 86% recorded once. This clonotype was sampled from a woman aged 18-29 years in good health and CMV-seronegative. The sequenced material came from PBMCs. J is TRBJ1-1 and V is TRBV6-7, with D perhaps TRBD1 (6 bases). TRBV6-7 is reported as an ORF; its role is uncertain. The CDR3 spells CASSHPPRQVHTEAFF. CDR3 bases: TGTGCCAGCAGCCACCCGCCCCGACAGGTTCACACTGAAGCTTTCTTT.